Sequencing of this T cell receptor (beta chain) was carried out in a study of PD-L1 blockade in urothelial cancer. Across the whole study: Patients took up atezolizumab at some point between 2013 and 2014 at 1,200 mg intravenously every 3 weeks.

V shed 7 bases and J shed 0 bases, with 15 bases lying between them. This CDR3 region has 16 residues. Germline lookup yields CDR1 LNHDA and CDR2 SQIVND (reference sequence). The time point was: pretreatment peripheral blood. Patients were living with locally advanced or metastatic urothelial carcinoma. A total of 1 to 8 samples per patient were collected pretreatment and on-treatment. Spiking each PCR with synthetic TCR analog templates was performed. The data were produced by immunoSEQ multiplex PCR, yet TCRdb's version contains in-frame clones alone and is incomplete. The sample lists 55,000 to 80,000 clones, around 85% seen once, with approximately 15% in the top ten.

This clonotype was obtained from a man aged 55 to 70 with urothelial cancer. The source was PBMCs, collected around atezolizumab (anti-PD-L1) treatment. V gene TRBV19 combines with J gene TRBJ2-2; D uncertain. CDR3 DNA: TGTGCCAGTACGTCACAGCCTACCTCGAACACCGGGGAGCTGTTTTTT. As protein: CASTSQPTSNTGELFF.